This T cell receptor beta chain was sequenced in a study of graft-versus-host responses after intestinal transplantation. Study context: Among the recipients, transplants were multivisceral, liver-intestinal, or isolated intestinal. Each patient got anti-thymocyte globulin induction, then tacrolimus and steroids for around three years. Study observations and caveats: HvG clone declines early post-transplant were associated with peak circulating GvH levels. GvH clones were found in recipient marrow; some appeared first in ileum or blood.

Sequenced by immunoSEQ multiplex PCR; TCRdb stores in-frame clones only, minus some. The sample lists nearly 100,000 clones, over 75% seen once, with about 16% in the top ten. As to this clone: What it recognizes is unknown.

Trimming took 6 bases from V and 3 from J, leaving 5 bases between them. The germline CDR1 and CDR2 sequences are MNHNY and SVGAGI (reference sequence). The CDR3 has 12 residues. This rearrangement joins TRBV6-6 to TRBJ2-2; D is ambiguous. The source was PBMCs, collected 453 days after intestinal transplant. This sequence originates from a human patient who received an intestinal transplant, so some T cells may come from the graft donor. For the CDR3, the DNA is TGTGCCAGCAGATTGGACACCGGGGAGCTGTTTTTT. Its protein product is CASRLDTGELFF.